These 19 T cell receptor beta chains were sequenced from one sample in a study of beta chain features in type 1 diabetes. Of the isolated RNA, all was reverse transcribed, and so the sequenced material was expressed TCRB transcripts. The data were produced by immunoSEQ multiplex PCR, yet TCRdb's version contains in-frame clones alone and is incomplete. The table shows about 400,000 clones, with roughly 12% occurring only once. Study-level results: Significant though moderate, a shortening of TCRB CDR3s appeared in all four CD4+ subsets of Type 1 diabetes patients.

These receptors' targets are unknown. Sequencing was performed on naive CD4+ T cells from blood. The receptors come from a woman between 18 and 30 years old with type 1 diabetes.

This clone was seen only a few times. The same CDR3 can be traced to other DNA sequences in this sample. The chain joins TRBV5-1 to TRBJ2-3; D call uncertain. CDR1 SGHRS and CDR2 YFSETQ come from the germline V gene. Trimming took 0 bases from V and 0 from J, leaving 5 bases between them. The CDR3 totals 14 residues. CDR3 amino acids: CASSLVQSTDTQYF. The CDR3 region has the DNA TGCGCCAGCAGCTTGGTCCAGAGCACAGATACGCAGTATTTT.

The chain carries TRBV20-1 and TRBJ2-1; a possible D gene is TRBD2 (6 bases). This CDR3 region has 11 residues. Trimming took off 5 bases at V and 7 bases at J, with 9 bases between the two ends. Germline assignment: CDR1 DFQATT and CDR2 SNEGSKA (reference sequence). CDR3 nucleotides: TGCAGTGCTCTGGGAGGAAATGAGCAGTTCTTC. Translating gives CSALGGNEQFF.

This clone occurred a few times. The J gene is TRBJ2-6, the V gene TRBV5-1; 7 positions match TRBD1. Germline-derived CDR1 and CDR2 are SGHRS and YFSETQ. The CDR3 contains 16 residues. V lost 7 bases and J lost 0; bases outside the gene matches: 7. The CDR3 loop is CASDQGVYSGANVLTF. The CDR3 DNA sequence: TGCGCCAGCGATCAGGGGGTCTACTCTGGGGCCAACGTCCTGACTTTC.

The chain carries TRBV29-1 and TRBJ2-5; the match to TRBD2 covers 8 bases. Germline loops: CDR1 SQVTM, CDR2 ANQGSEA. There are 15 residues in the CDR3. J lost 5 bases, V lost 3 bases, and 11 bases had no gene match. The CDR3 reads CSVEGRGERAETQYF. The CDR3 DNA reads TGCAGCGTTGAGGGGCGGGGGGAAAGGGCCGAGACCCAGTACTTC.

This clone appeared a few times. This sequence joins TRBV5-4 and TRBJ1-2; D may be TRBD1 (5 bases). The CDR3 totals 14 residues. The V and J ends lost 6 bases and 0 bases respectively, with 12 bases between them. Germline V lookup: CDR1 SGHNT, CDR2 YYREEE (reference sequence). The CDR3 here is CASTVGGTNYGYTF. Here the CDR3 DNA reads TGTGCCAGCACCGTTGGGGGGACTAACTATGGCTACACCTTC.

The gene calls are TRBV9 and TRBJ1-5; D gene unclear. CDR1 SGDLS and CDR2 YYNGEE come from the germline V gene. The CDR3 is 14 residues long. V dropped 1 base and J dropped 4 bases, with 9 bases sitting between them. CDR3 in amino acids: CASSVSPANQPQHF. CDR3 sequence (DNA): TGTGCCAGCAGCGTAAGCCCCGCAAATCAGCCCCAGCATTTT.

The chain recombines TRBV28 with TRBJ2-7; TRBD2 might be the D (5 bases). V lost 6 bases and J lost 7, with 13 bases in between. This CDR3 spans 12 amino acids. The germline V gene encodes CDR1 MDHEN and CDR2 SYDVKM. The CDR3 DNA reads TGTGCCAGCAGCCCGGCGGGTTGGGAGCAGTACTTC. The encoded protein is CASSPAGWEQYF.

The chain uses TRBV5-1 and TRBJ1-2; no clear D gene. CDR1 SGHRS and CDR2 YFSETQ come from the germline V gene. V was clipped by 4 bases and J by 8 bases, with 15 bases between them. The CDR3 runs to 13 residues. The CDR3 sequence is CASSPAADGGYTF. Here the CDR3 DNA reads TGCGCCAGCAGCCCGGCGGCAGACGGGGGCTACACCTTC. Combining the CDR3 with reference TRBV5-1 and TRBJ1-2 gives the whole variable domain KAGVTQTPRYLIKTRGQQVTLSCSPISGHRSVSWYQQTPGQGLQFLFEYFSETQRNKGNFPGRFSGRQFSNSRSEMNVSTLELGDSALYLCASSPAADGGYTFGSGTRLTVV.

A few counts support this clone. As DNA, the CDR3 is TGTGCCAGCAGTGAGTGGCGGGACGGATTCTACGAGCAGTACTTC. Protein sequence: CASSEWRDGFYEQYF. This rearrangement joins TRBV25-1 to TRBJ2-7, with a tentative D call TRBD2 (6 bases). From germline, CDR1 is MGHDK and CDR2 SYGVNS. V was trimmed by 3 bases and J by 3 bases, leaving 15 bases between them. The CDR3 is 15 amino acids.

This clone was seen a few times. The chain links TRBV18 to TRBJ1-5, with 7 bases matching TRBD1. Germline trimming cut 5 bases from V and 3 bases from J; bases unmatched to any gene: 7. The CDR3 has 15 amino acids. From germline, CDR1 is KGHSH and CDR2 LQKENI. CDR3 bases: TGTGCCAGCTCAAGACAGGGAGGCTTCAATCAGCCCCAGCATTTT. It yields the protein CASSRQGGFNQPQHF.

The gene calls are TRBV14 and TRBJ2-7; TRBD1 is a possible D gene (6 bases). From germline, CDR1 is SGHDN and CDR2 FVKESK. The CDR3 consists of 13 residues. Trimming pared 2 bases from V and 10 bases from J, leaving 15 bases between. The CDR3 DNA reads TGTGCCAGCAGCCAAACGACAGGAACGTTACAGTACTTC. It yields the protein CASSQTTGTLQYF.

The count of this clone is one. The CDR3 DNA reads as TGTGCCAGCAGCCAAGGACAGGGGGCCACAGATACGCAGTATTTT. It encodes CASSQGQGATDTQYF. The rearrangement joins TRBV11-3 to TRBJ2-3, with 11 positions matching TRBD1. The CDR3 covers 15 residues. The germline gives CDR1 SGHNT, CDR2 YENEEA. J was trimmed by 2 bases and V by 5 bases; bases with no gene match: 3.

The chain links TRBV4-1 to TRBJ2-5; the D gene is possibly TRBD1 (6 bases). V shed 1 base and J shed 5 bases, with 17 bases lying between them. The CDR3 has 16 residues. The germline gives CDR1 MGHRA, CDR2 YSYEKL. CDR3 region: CASSQGGVGAGETQYF. The CDR3 region has the DNA TGCGCCAGCAGCCAAGGGGGAGTGGGGGCTGGGGAGACCCAGTACTTC.

The rearrangement uses TRBV14 and TRBJ1-2; D remains ambiguous. Per germline, CDR1 SGHDN and CDR2 FVKESK. Trimming took off 4 bases at V and 8 bases at J, with 14 bases between the two ends. This CDR3 contains 13 residues. The DNA of the CDR3 is TGTGCCAGCAGCCCCCGGCAAGCGGAGGGCTACACCTTC. Translation: CASSPRQAEGYTF.

This chain uses TRBV4-3 with TRBJ1-2; D possibly corresponds to TRBD1 (6 bases). This CDR3 is 15 amino acids long. Germline loops: CDR1 LGHNA, CDR2 YSLEER. V gave up 8 bases and J gave up 4 bases, with 20 bases separating them. CDR3 nucleotide sequence: TGCGCCAGCGGACAGACAGGAGCCTCGGTCTATGGCTACACCTTC. This sequence encodes CASGQTGASVYGYTF.

This clone was detected a few times. This chain uses TRBV18 with TRBJ2-7; 9 positions match TRBD1. The CDR3 is made up of 16 amino acids. Germline trimming cut 0 bases from V and 3 bases from J; bases unmatched to any gene: 6. From germline, CDR1 is KGHSH and CDR2 LQKENI. Here the CDR3 DNA reads TGTGCCAGCTCACCACCGGGACAGGGTGTGGGCTACGAGCAGTACTTC. Residues: CASSPPGQGVGYEQYF.

The J gene is TRBJ2-2, the V gene TRBV19; D is perhaps TRBD2 (6 bases). The CDR3 consists of 13 residues. V was trimmed by 7 bases and J by 6 bases, leaving 12 bases between them. Germline V CDR1 and CDR2: LNHDA, SQIVND (reference sequence). In DNA form, the CDR3 reads TGTGCCAGTACCACCTCGGGGGCCGGGGAGCTGTTTTTT. Translation gives CASTTSGAGELFF. Using reference TRBV19 and TRBJ2-2 for the parts outside the CDR3, the full variable domain is DGGITQSPKYLFRKEGQNVTLSCEQNLNHDAMYWYRQDPGQGLRLIYYSQIVNDFQKGDIAEGYSVSREKKESFPLTVTSAQKNPTAFYLCASTTSGAGELFFGEGSRLTVL.

This clone was counted only a few times. The J gene is TRBJ2-2, the V gene TRBV7-3; no reliable D call. Germline V gene lookup returns CDR1 SGHTA and CDR2 FQGTGA. This CDR3 contains 15 residues. V lost 4 bases and J lost 1, with 10 bases in between. In DNA form, the CDR3 reads TGTGCCAGCAGCTCCCCGGCAGGGAACACCGGGGAGCTGTTTTTT. It is translated as CASSSPAGNTGELFF.

This clone was detected only a few times. V gene TRBV28 combines with J gene TRBJ1-5, with D possibly matching TRBD1 (5 bases). This CDR3 has 19 amino acids. Germline CDR1 reads MDHEN; CDR2 reads SYDVKM. V lost 5 bases and J lost 2, with 25 bases in between. The CDR3 nucleotides read TGTGCCAGCAGTGTCCGTTCAGGGATGGGGTCCTGGGGCAATCAGCCCCAGCATTTT. Amino acids: CASSVRSGMGSWGNQPQHF.